The next 5 T cell receptor beta chains were all read from a single sample in a study of T cell responses to AZD1222 COVID-19 vaccine. Method: immunoSEQ multiplex PCR; TCRdb's copy keeps in-frame clones and lacks some. The sample shows over 85,000 clones, 92% of them seen only once. Sample: peripheral blood, taken 28 days after the second AZD1222 dose. The receptors shown here come from an adult who received the AZD1222 COVID-19 vaccine.

V gene TRBV7-2 combines with J gene TRBJ2-3, with 9 positions matching TRBD2. Germline loops: CDR1 SGHTA, CDR2 FQGNSA. The CDR3 has 16 residues. The junction had 12 bases not matched to a gene; V was cut back by 6 bases and J by 5 bases. CDR3 residues: CASRARGGGAIDTQYF. As DNA, the CDR3 is TGTGCCAGCAGAGCCAGGGGCGGGGGGGCCATAGATACGCAGTATTTT.

This chain links TRBV18 with TRBJ2-7; D not resolved. The V end lost 3 bases, the J end lost 7 bases, and 13 bases lay between the germline ends. Germline CDR1 reads KGHSH; CDR2 reads LQKENI. CDR3 length: 13 amino acids. CDR3: CASSPPELAEQYF. CDR3 bases: TGTGCCAGCTCACCTCCCGAACTCGCTGAGCAGTACTTC.

In its sample, this clone was seen once. The CDR3 reads CASRATGGGSYEQYF. The CDR3 DNA reads as TGTGCCAGCAGGGCAACAGGGGGTGGGAGCTACGAGCAGTACTTC. The chain links TRBV6-6 to TRBJ2-7; 8 positions agree with TRBD1. Per the germline V gene, CDR1 is MNHNY and CDR2 is SVGAGI (reference sequence). The CDR3 is 15 residues long. With V trimmed by 6 bases and J by 3 bases, 10 bases remained unmatched.

The chain carries TRBV29-1 and TRBJ2-3, with a possible D match to TRBD1 (6 bases). CDR3 length: 12 residues. V was cut by 8 bases and J by 1 base, with 10 bases left in between. CDR1 is SQVTM and CDR2 is ANQGSEA in the germline V gene. Here the CDR3 DNA reads TGCAGCACCGGACAGCGCACAGATACGCAGTATTTT. Its protein product is CSTGQRTDTQYF.

This clone appeared once. This chain links TRBV10-3 with TRBJ1-1; 9 nucleotides line up with TRBD1. The CDR3 has 13 residues. From germline, CDR1 is ENHRY and CDR2 SYGVKD. Trimming took 3 bases from V and 10 from J; bases not matched to a gene: 6. The CDR3 spells CAISELAQGAAFF. The CDR3 region has the DNA TGTGCCATCAGTGAACTCGCACAGGGGGCAGCTTTCTTT.